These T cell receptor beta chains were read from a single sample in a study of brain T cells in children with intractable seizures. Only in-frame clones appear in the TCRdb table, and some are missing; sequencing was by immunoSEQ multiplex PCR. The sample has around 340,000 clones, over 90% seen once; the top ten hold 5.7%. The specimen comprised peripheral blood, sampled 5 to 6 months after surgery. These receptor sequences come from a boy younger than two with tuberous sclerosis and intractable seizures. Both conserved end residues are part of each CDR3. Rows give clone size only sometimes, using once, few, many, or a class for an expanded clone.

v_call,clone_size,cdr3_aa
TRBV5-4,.,CAHSLSGGTEAFF
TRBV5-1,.,CASSGTTSGGAGETQYF
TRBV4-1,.,CASSPSWTARGNQPQHF
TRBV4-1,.,CASSQGGETQYF
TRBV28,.,CASSPLAGGFNEQFF
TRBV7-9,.,CASSLAGRSYGYTF
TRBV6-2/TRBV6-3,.,CASSPSYEQYF
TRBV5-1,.,CASSLDPSGGSKNIQYF
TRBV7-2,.,CASSLVAGRDQPQHF
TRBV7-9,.,CASRLTNEQFF
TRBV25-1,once,CASSRHYGYTF
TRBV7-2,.,CASSLGTGGNNQPQHF
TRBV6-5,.,CASSYFRTPVGSPLHF
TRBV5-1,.,CASSLQNTEAFF
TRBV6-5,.,CATPRPGTGGAEQYF
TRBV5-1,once,CASSSDRTKSYNSPLHF
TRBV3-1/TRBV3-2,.,CASSQVRGAGTGELFF
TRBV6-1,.,CASSEGPSGGINTQYF
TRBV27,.,CASSLGTGRDIQYF
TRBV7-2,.,CASSHAGLAGNEQFF
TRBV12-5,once,CASGLLGDAEAFF
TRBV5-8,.,CATSGRTYEQYF
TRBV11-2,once,CASSSRYGQPQHF
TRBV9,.,CASSVGAADTDTQYF
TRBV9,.,CASSPWGETQYF
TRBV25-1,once,CATRAGSYEQYF
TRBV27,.,CASSLSPGSYEQYF
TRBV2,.,CASSETSGIDEQFF
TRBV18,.,CASSPQQGENTEAFF
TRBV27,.,CASTLLYSPGVEAFF
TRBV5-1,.,CASSISGSGSTDTQYF
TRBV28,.,CASSSGGPGNTIYF
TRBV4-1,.,CASSPKDTADYGYTF
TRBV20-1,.,CSASAETSETKNIQYF
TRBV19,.,CASEGGLTDTQYF
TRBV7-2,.,CASSFGTDYEQYF
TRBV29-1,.,CSFITHFPEAFF